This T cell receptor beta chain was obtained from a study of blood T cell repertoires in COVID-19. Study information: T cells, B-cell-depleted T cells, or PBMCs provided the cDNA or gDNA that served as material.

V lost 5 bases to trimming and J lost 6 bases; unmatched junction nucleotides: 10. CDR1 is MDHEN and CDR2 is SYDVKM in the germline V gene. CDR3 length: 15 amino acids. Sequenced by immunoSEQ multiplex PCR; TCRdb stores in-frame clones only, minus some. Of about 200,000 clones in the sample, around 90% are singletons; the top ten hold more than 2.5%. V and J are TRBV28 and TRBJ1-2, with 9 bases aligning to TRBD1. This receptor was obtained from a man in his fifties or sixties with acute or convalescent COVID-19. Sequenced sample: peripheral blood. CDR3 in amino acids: CASSLGGTGKNGYTF. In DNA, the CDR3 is TGTGCCAGCAGTCTGGGGGGGACAGGGAAAAATGGCTACACCTTC.